A single sample gave rise to the 7 T cell receptor beta chains below, sequenced in a study of T cells in Graves' hyperthyroidism and ophthalmopathy (dated by TCRdb to the late 2010s). Receptor amplification or capture employed multiplex PCR. The sequencer was an Illumina HiSeq 2000. TCR beta CDR3 regions were amplified from RNA transcripts. The TCR CDR3 was subjected to a first round of RT-PCR using the HTBI primer set and the Qiagen OneStep RT-PCR kit. Starting from the raw public reads, TCRdb applied fastp trimming at Q25, assembled clones with MiXCR and retained in-frame beta chains. Rows merge per CDR3 protein into single entries with the most common DNA and genes. The table for this sample lists about 640,000 distinct CDR3 sequences; about 20% of them were counted only once. The ten largest make up 34% of the sample. Sequenced sample: blood. Every receptor here comes from a man aged 30 to 39 with Graves' ophthalmopathy.

This clonotype was recorded many times. V usage is TRBV28 and J usage is TRBJ1-6; 7 bases map to TRBD1. The germline V gene encodes CDR1 MDHEN and CDR2 SYDVKM. The CDR3 loop spans 17 amino acids. V lost 4 bases and J lost 6; bases outside the gene matches: 12. The chain's CDR3 is CASSSWGGQSGNSPLHF. The CDR3 DNA sequence: TGTGCCAGCAGTTCCTGGGGGGGACAGAGCGGTAATTCACCCCTCCACTTT.

This clonotype was detected ten times or more. V gene TRBV2 combines with J gene TRBJ1-6; possible D gene TRBD1, 6 bases. CDR3 length: 16 amino acids. Germline V gives CDR1 SNHLY, CDR2 FYNNEI. The V and J ends lost 6 bases and 8 bases respectively, with 20 bases between them. CDR3 DNA sequence: TGTGCCAGCAGGGATGGGACACCCGTCGGGGATTCACCCCTCCACTTT. This encodes CASRDGTPVGDSPLHF.

The sample holds a few counts of this clonotype. The CDR3 nucleotides read TGTGCCAGCAGTTTAACCCCAGCGGGACACAATGAGCAGTTCTTC. Its protein product is CASSLTPAGHNEQFF. V gene TRBV27 combines with J gene TRBJ2-1; 7 nucleotides align to TRBD2. This CDR3 has 15 residues. J gave up 5 bases and V 2 bases, and 6 bases lay outside the gene matches. Germline values: CDR1 MNHEY, CDR2 SMNVEV (reference sequence).

This clonotype has a handful of counts. This chain joins TRBV5-1 and TRBJ2-7; 9 bases are a match to TRBD2. The germline V gene has CDR1 SGHRS and CDR2 YFSETQ. With 0 bases clipped from V and 0 bases from J, the junction kept 7 bases outside the gene matches. The CDR3 spans 17 residues. CDR3 bases: TGCGCCAGCAGCTTGGGACCTCAGCGGGAGGTCTCCTACGAGCAGTACTTC. Its translation: CASSLGPQREVSYEQYF.

This clonotype was seen a few times. This sequence joins TRBV6-5 and TRBJ2-5, with D possibly matching TRBD1 (6 bases). The germline V gene has CDR1 MNHEY and CDR2 SVGAGI. CDR3 length: 16 amino acids. V lost 3 bases and J lost 1, with 15 bases in between. CDR3: CASSYPDRRFQETQYF. CDR3 in DNA: TGTGCCAGCAGTTATCCGGACAGAAGGTTCCAAGAGACCCAGTACTTC.

This clonotype was counted a few times. The chain links TRBV11-2 to TRBJ2-7, with D possibly matching TRBD2 (7 bases). The V gene's germline CDR1 is SGHAT and CDR2 FQNNGV. The CDR3 spans 16 residues. Trimming shortened V by 8 bases and J by 2 bases, and 22 bases separated the two germline ends. The DNA of the CDR3 is TGTGCCAGCGGGGGGGCTCCGGGACACCCGCCCTACGAGCAGTACTTC. Translated, it gives CASGGAPGHPPYEQYF.

The J gene is TRBJ1-6, the V gene TRBV6-1, with D unclear. V was clipped by 5 bases and J by 6 bases, with 11 bases between them. Germline CDR1 and CDR2: MNHNS and SASEGT. The CDR3 contains 14 residues. The CDR3 reads CASSQQYANSPLHF. CDR3 bases: TGTGCCAGCAGTCAACAGTATGCTAATTCACCCCTCCACTTT.